This TCR beta chain was sequenced in a study of cytomegalovirus exposure and HLA in healthy donors. Overall study results and limits: Later, an analysis showed that TCR beta chains associated with HLA were more clonally expanded than others that were equally common.

This cohort consisted of healthy bone marrow donors. The CDR3 totals 14 residues. V dropped 3 bases and J dropped 5; count of bases not matched to a gene: 8. The germline V gene encodes CDR1 GTSNPN and CDR2 SVGIG (reference sequence). Comment on this clone: Its antigen is still unknown.

PCR primers comprised 60 Vbeta and 13 Jbeta primers. TCRdb keeps only in-frame clones here, not all; method: immunoSEQ multiplex PCR. The sample records about 160,000 clones, 77% being singletons. Sequencing was carried out using PBMCs. The chain uses TRBV30 and TRBJ2-7; 9 nucleotides match TRBD1. This clonotype was sampled from a man under 40 in good health and CMV-seropositive. CDR3 nucleotide sequence: TGTGCCTGGAGGAAGGACAGGGGACGAGACGAGCAGTACTTC. Translated, it gives CAWRKDRGRDEQYF. The full variable domain, rest sourced from reference TRBV30 and TRBJ2-7, is SQTIHQWPATLVQPVGSPLSLECTVEGTSNPNLYWYRQAAGRGLQLLFYSVGIGQISSEVPQNLSASRPQDRQFILSSKKLLLSDSGFYLCAWRKDRGRDEQYFGPGTRLTVT.